A selection of T cell receptor beta chains follows, all from one sample in a study of blood T cell repertoires in COVID-19. Some clones are missing from TCRdb's copy, which holds only in-frame ones; the method was immunoSEQ multiplex PCR. The table has around 100,000 clones, 70% to 90% seen once. The sequenced material came from peripheral blood. These receptors were obtained from a human donor in a cohort sampled during active COVID-19. Each CDR3 is given with its conserved first and last residue. Fields, in order: J gene, V gene, CDR3 protein.

j_gene: TRBJ2-1; v_gene: TRBV2; CDR3aa: CASGQYNEQFF
j_gene: TRBJ2-1; v_gene: TRBV10-3; CDR3aa: CAISGGPYNEQFF
j_gene: TRBJ1-3; v_gene: TRBV10-3; CDR3aa: CAISDVQGNTIYF
j_gene: TRBJ1-5; v_gene: TRBV30; CDR3aa: CAWETGPNQPQHF
j_gene: TRBJ1-2; v_gene: TRBV28; CDR3aa: CASSSAGTGLDYGYTF
j_gene: TRBJ1-5; v_gene: TRBV11-2; CDR3aa: CASSQGTVNQPQHF
j_gene: TRBJ2-1; v_gene: TRBV2; CDR3aa: CASRMLAGGSNEQFF
j_gene: TRBJ1-2; v_gene: TRBV5-5; CDR3aa: CASSRSGVGYGYTF
j_gene: TRBJ2-1; v_gene: TRBV7-2; CDR3aa: CASSNSGGFYNEQFF
j_gene: TRBJ2-3; v_gene: TRBV5-4; CDR3aa: CASSPRAAGGPGDTQYF
j_gene: TRBJ1-1; v_gene: TRBV7-9; CDR3aa: CASNGGGNTEAFF
j_gene: TRBJ1-6; v_gene: TRBV5-1; CDR3aa: CASSLGVGAQSSPLHF
j_gene: TRBJ1-1; v_gene: TRBV18; CDR3aa: CASSLGQMNTEAFF
j_gene: TRBJ2-5; v_gene: TRBV10-3; CDR3aa: CAVAGVEETQYF
j_gene: TRBJ2-7; v_gene: TRBV28; CDR3aa: CASTTGDTPYEQYF
j_gene: TRBJ1-1; v_gene: TRBV3-1/TRBV3-2; CDR3aa: CASSHRQMNTEAFF
j_gene: TRBJ1-2; v_gene: TRBV29-1; CDR3aa: CSVEPGQGNYGYTF
j_gene: TRBJ1-2; v_gene: TRBV9; CDR3aa: CASSGDGEGRDRGYGYTF
j_gene: TRBJ2-1; v_gene: TRBV29-1; CDR3aa: CSVQNPGTSGLDEQFF
j_gene: TRBJ1-2; v_gene: TRBV9; CDR3aa: CASSPTSYYGYTF
j_gene: TRBJ1-1; v_gene: TRBV30; CDR3aa: CACAPTGVATEAFF